This T cell receptor (beta chain) was captured by sequencing in a study of blood T cell dynamics during melanoma immunotherapy. Study details: Patients with metastatic melanoma got pembrolizumab or nivolumab-ipilimumab as first-line care.

V gave up 3 bases and J gave up 0 bases; unmatched junction bases: 10. CDR1 and CDR2 from the germline V gene are SGHAT and FQNNGV. The CDR3 extends over 17 amino acids. Generated by immunoSEQ multiplex PCR, the TCRdb table keeps only in-frame clones and is missing some. The table lists about 8,500 clones, over 65% of them singletons. Stated time point: pre-treatment baseline. Response was assessed by RECIST 1.1 at 12 weeks, except a couple of rapid progressors. Patients with prior systemic cancer treatment, concomitant immunosuppressants, or other active malignancies were excluded. Whole-study findings and limits: It remained unknown if the driving T cell clones were melanoma-specific.

Note on this clone: Its antigen is not known.

The J gene is TRBJ2-7, the V gene TRBV11-2; 8 positions agree with TRBD2. This sample comprised blood, obtained from a patient treated with checkpoint blockade. This sequence originates from a human donor with melanoma. CDR3 residues: CASSFRRLAGVSYEQYF. In DNA, the CDR3 is TGTGCCAGCAGCTTTCGTAGGCTAGCGGGTGTCTCCTACGAGCAGTACTTC.